The entry that follows covers one T cell receptor (beta chain) sequence. The V gene end was trimmed by 2 bases and the J gene end by 11 bases; junction bases not matched to a gene: 14. The CDR3 has 16 amino acids. The germline gives CDR1 SGHTA, CDR2 FQGNSA. These data come from a study of blood T cells in healthy people across ages. The use of a sample-barcoded 5' primer and a J-beta primer mix characterized a second PCR of roughly 6 to 11 cycles. TCRdb processed the 5' RACE reads anew with MiXCR; each CDR3 protein has one entry. This table has about 1,600,000 distinct CDR3 sequences, around 42% appearing once.

This chain connects TRBV7-2 to TRBJ2-5; 10 bases agree with TRBD2. Sequencing used blood. The receptor was derived from a woman aged 18-35 years in good health. The CDR3 region is CASSLRTSGSYNEQYF. The CDR3 DNA reads as TGTGCCAGCAGCTTACGGACTAGCGGCTCCTACAATGAGCAGTACTTC. The variable domain in full, with the rest retrieved from reference TRBV7-2 and TRBJ2-5, is GAGVSQSPSNKVTEKGKDVELRCDPISGHTALYWYRQSLGQGLEFLIYFQGNSAPDKSGLPSDRFSAERTGGSVSTLTIQRTQQEDSAVYLCASSLRTSGSYNEQYFGPGTRLLVL.